What follows describes a single TCR beta chain. CD45RO-CCR7+CD27+CD95- expression identified naive CD8+ T cells. The CDR3 totals 17 residues. Per the germline V gene, CDR1 is MGHRA and CDR2 is YSYEKL. With UMI labels, 5' RACE was used to prepare the TRB cDNA libraries. From its re-call of the 5' RACE reads, TCRdb lists each CDR3 protein once, without DNA. Its table lists 150,000 or so distinct CDR3 sequences. The data belong to a study of CXCR3-negative and CXCR3-positive naive CD8 T cells. The chain carries TRBV4-1 and TRBJ2-7; the D call from TCRdb, TRBD1, cannot be confirmed without DNA. Sample: naive CXCR3- CD8+ T cells from blood. As to subset: CD45RO-CCR7+CD27+CD95- naive CD8+ T cells lacking CXCR3 (TNR3-). The clonotype was recovered from a human donor in good health. Some clones in this sample may be carry-over from other donors' samples. The CDR3 sequence: CASSHLEDRGLGYEQYF.